Following are 5 T cell receptor beta chains from one sample sequenced in a study of blood T cell repertoires in COVID-19. Clones were sequenced by immunoSEQ multiplex PCR, and TCRdb holds only the in-frame ones, with some missing. This sample has approximately 300,000 clones, with over 90% found just once. The sequencing sample was made of PBMCs or T cells enriched from blood (not recorded which). All receptors come from a woman aged 25 to 45 who had been exposed to COVID-19.

This chain joins TRBV3-1 (or the pseudogene TRBV3-2) and TRBJ1-2; perhaps TRBD1 as D (6 bases). V was shortened by 5 bases and J by 6 bases, with 13 bases between the two germline ends. Germline V gene sequence: CDR1 LGHDT, CDR2 YNNKEL (reference sequence). The length of the CDR3 is 13 residues. CDR3 coding DNA: TGTGCCAGCAGCTCCACAGGGAGGGATGGCTACACCTTC. Encoded protein: CASSSTGRDGYTF.

The CDR3 loop is CASSYDYRLAPTNTGELFF. CDR3 DNA: TGCGCCAGCAGCTATGATTACCGACTAGCGCCAACGAACACCGGGGAGCTGTTTTTT. The V and J genes are TRBV5-1 and TRBJ2-2, with 8 positions matching TRBD2. This CDR3 is built from 19 residues. Per the germline V gene, CDR1 is SGHRS and CDR2 is YFSETQ. V lost 3 bases and J lost 0; bases outside the gene matches: 13. Full variable domain (rest looked up from reference TRBV5-1 and TRBJ2-2): KAGVTQTPRYLIKTRGQQVTLSCSPISGHRSVSWYQQTPGQGLQFLFEYFSETQRNKGNFPGRFSGRQFSNSRSEMNVSTLELGDSALYLCASSYDYRLAPTNTGELFFGEGSRLTVL.

This clone came up once. The rearrangement joins TRBV19 to TRBJ2-7; D not certain. The CDR3 loop spans 13 amino acids. Looked up from germline, CDR1 is LNHDA and CDR2 is SQIVND (reference sequence). V gave up 3 bases and J gave up 0 bases, with 6 bases separating them. CDR3 protein: CASSMYSSYEQYF. CDR3 in DNA: TGTGCCAGTAGTATGTACAGCTCCTACGAGCAGTACTTC.

V gene TRBV29-1 combines with J gene TRBJ1-4, with D perhaps matching TRBD1 (6 bases). CDR3 length equals 18 residues. The germline CDR1 and CDR2 sequences are SQVTM and ANQGSEA. The germline V and J ends were trimmed by 5 bases and 1 base, with 23 bases remaining between them. The CDR3 spells CSVSFLSHRDITNEKLFF. The CDR3 DNA reads as TGCAGCGTTTCATTCCTCTCCCATCGGGACATAACTAATGAAAAACTGTTTTTT. The variable domain in full, with the rest retrieved from reference TRBV29-1 and TRBJ1-4, is SAVISQKPSRDICQRGTSLTIQCQVDSQVTMMFWYRQQPGQSLTLIATANQGSEATYESGFVIDKFPISRPNLTFSTLTVSNMSPEDSSIYLCSVSFLSHRDITNEKLFFGSGTQLSVL.

The chain combines TRBV5-6 with TRBJ2-5, with D maybe TRBD1 (5 bases). The length of the CDR3 is 14 residues. The germline V gene has CDR1 SGHDT and CDR2 YYEEEE. Trimming removed 2 bases at V and 5 bases at J, with 13 bases between. Here the CDR3 DNA reads TGTGCCAGCAGCTTTTGGGGCCTCCGGGAGACCCAGTACTTC. Residues: CASSFWGLRETQYF.